This TCR beta chain was identified in a study of cytomegalovirus exposure and HLA in healthy donors. Study information: The approximately 120 validation repertoires used the same platform as the roughly 670 first-cohort repertoires, a later analysis reported. The study's findings and limits: The CMV antigen specificity of a few CMV-associated chains was confirmed through in vitro analysis. Investigators reported under 200 TCR beta chains as tied to cytomegalovirus. As was reported, the classifier diagnosed cytomegalovirus status with high specificity and sensitivity.

TCRdb keeps only in-frame clones here, not all; method: immunoSEQ multiplex PCR. There are about 280,000 clones in the sample; 70% to 90% occur only once, and around 0.9% lies in the top ten. Note on this clone: What it recognizes is unknown.

This receptor was obtained from a woman aged 18-29 years in good health and CMV-seronegative. The sample consisted of PBMCs.

The CDR3 DNA sequence: TGTGCCAGCAGTGGGGCCTCGGGAGCGGATTGGAATGAGCAGTTCTTC. Amino acids: CASSGASGADWNEQFF. The rearrangement links TRBV28 to TRBJ2-1, with D maybe TRBD2 (6 bases). V was clipped by 5 bases and J by 7 bases, with 21 bases between them. This CDR3 has 16 residues. Looked up from germline, CDR1 is MDHEN and CDR2 is SYDVKM.